The entry below describes one T cell receptor beta chain. The antigen is not known. Germline V CDR1 and CDR2: SGHTA, FQGNSA. Germline trimming cut 5 bases from V and 5 bases from J; bases unmatched to any gene: 9. CDR3 size: 14 residues. These data belong to a study of T cell responses to AZD1222 COVID-19 vaccine. Investigators merged groups given second doses at roughly 4 or roughly 12 weeks. The study's findings and limits: White British donors predominated, females outnumbered males, and clonal diversity was possibly underestimated. Only after the peak T cell response were repertoires sampled.

The assay was immunoSEQ multiplex PCR, and TCRdb's table has in-frame clones only and misses some. The sample consists of some 150,000 clones, about nine tenths of them appearing once. The J gene is TRBJ2-7, the V gene TRBV7-2; 7 bases agree with TRBD1. Sample: peripheral blood, taken 28 days after the second AZD1222 dose. This clonotype was obtained from an adult who received the AZD1222 COVID-19 vaccine. CDR3 nucleotides: TGTGCCAGCAGCATCGACCGGGACAGCAACGAGCAGTACTTC. This translates into CASSIDRDSNEQYF.